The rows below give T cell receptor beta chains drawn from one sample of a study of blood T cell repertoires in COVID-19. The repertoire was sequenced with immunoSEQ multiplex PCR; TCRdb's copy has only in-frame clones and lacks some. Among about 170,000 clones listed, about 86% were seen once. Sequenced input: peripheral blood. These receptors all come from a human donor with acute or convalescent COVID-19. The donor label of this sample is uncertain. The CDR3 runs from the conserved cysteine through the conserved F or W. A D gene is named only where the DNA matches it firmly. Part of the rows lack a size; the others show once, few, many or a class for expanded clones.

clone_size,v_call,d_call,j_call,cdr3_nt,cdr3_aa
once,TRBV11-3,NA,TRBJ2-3,TGTGCCAGCAGCCCCGGGGGATCCCCTAGCACAGATACGCAGTATTTT,CASSPGGSPSTDTQYF
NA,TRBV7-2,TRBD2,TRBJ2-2,TGTGCCAGCAGCTTGAAAAGCGGGGGCGCCAGGGGGGAGCTGTTTTTT,CASSLKSGGARGELFF
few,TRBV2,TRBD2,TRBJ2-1,TGTGCCAGCGGGCGGGAGCCCGGCAATGAGCAGTTCTTC,CASGREPGNEQFF
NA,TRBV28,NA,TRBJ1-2,TGTGCCAGCAACAGCCAGGGCAGCTATGGCTACACCTTC,CASNSQGSYGYTF
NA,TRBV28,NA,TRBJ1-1,TGTGCCAGCAGTTCTACGCTAGGGGTAGGCACTGAAGCTTTCTTT,CASSSTLGVGTEAFF
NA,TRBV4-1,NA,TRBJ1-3,TGCGCCAGCAGCCAAAGTATGGCAGGGGCGACTGGAAACACCATATATTTT,CASSQSMAGATGNTIYF
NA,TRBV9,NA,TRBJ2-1,TGTGCCAGCAGCGATAGACCGGACTACTTATACAATGAGCAGTTCTTC,CASSDRPDYLYNEQFF
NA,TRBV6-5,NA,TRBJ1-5,TGTGCCAGCTTAGAAAGAAGTCCTAGCAATCAGCCCCAGCATTTT,CASLERSPSNQPQHF
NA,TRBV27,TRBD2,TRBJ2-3,TGTGCCAGCAGTTCCACCGGGACTAGCGGGAGTCTGTTGTCAGGAGATACGCAGTATTTT,CASSSTGTSGSLLSGDTQYF
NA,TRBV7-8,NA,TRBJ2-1,TGTGCCAGCAGCTTAGTTGGGACTGGAGACCACAATGAGCAGTTCTTC,CASSLVGTGDHNEQFF
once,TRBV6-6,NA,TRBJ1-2,TGTGCCAGCAGCCGCGGGACCCCCGCTAACTATGGCTACACCTTC,CASSRGTPANYGYTF
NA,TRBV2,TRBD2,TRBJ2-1,TGTGCCAGCAGTGAAAGGACTAGCGGGAGCAACAATGAGCAGTTCTTC,CASSERTSGSNNEQFF
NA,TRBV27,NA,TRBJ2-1,TGTGCCAGCAGTCACGCCGCATACAGTGAGCAGTTCTTC,CASSHAAYSEQFF
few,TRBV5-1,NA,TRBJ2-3,TGCGCCAGCAGCCGGTCCCAGGGAGATACGCAGTATTTT,CASSRSQGDTQYF
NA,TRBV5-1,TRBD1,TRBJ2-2,TGCGCCAGCAGCTTTTCGGGACAGGGGTCTAACACCGGGGAGCTGTTTTTT,CASSFSGQGSNTGELFF
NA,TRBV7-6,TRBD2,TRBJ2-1,TGTGCCAGCAGACGCACCCCCTATAGCGGGAGAAAAGACAATGAGCAGTTCTTC,CASRRTPYSGRKDNEQFF
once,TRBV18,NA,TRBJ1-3,TGTGCCAGCTCACCAGCAGGACAGAGCTCTGGAAACACCATATATTTT,CASSPAGQSSGNTIYF
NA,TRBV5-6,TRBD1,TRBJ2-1,TGTGCCAGCAGCTTGGGTACCCGGGACAGCTCCTACAATGAGCAGTTCTTC,CASSLGTRDSSYNEQFF
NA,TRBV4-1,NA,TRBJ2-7,TGCGCCAGCAGCCACTACCCGCAGGGGGGTTGGGAGCAGTACTTC,CASSHYPQGGWEQYF